This TCR beta chain was documented in a study of blood T cell repertoires in COVID-19. In the study overall: Collection of acute and convalescent COVID-19 samples took place in the United States, Italy and Spain.

In the original workflow: Researchers report that nucleated cell counts were estimated from reference gene primer amplification. Sequenced by immunoSEQ multiplex PCR; TCRdb stores in-frame clones only, minus some. For V, J and clone size, that table is used; D and trimming come from the DNA. This sample yields about 270,000 clones, of which about four fifths are seen a single time; over 9% belongs to the top ten. This clone was observed a handful of times. Germline CDR1 is SEHNR and CDR2 is FQNEAQ (reference sequence). This CDR3 has 17 residues. J gave up 2 bases and V 2 bases, and 10 bases lay outside the gene matches.

The sample taken for sequencing was peripheral blood. This sequence was found in a woman aged 45 to 65 who had recovered from COVID-19. The chain recombines TRBV7-9 with TRBJ2-5, with TRBD1 matching over 8 bases. Here the CDR3 reads CASSLPRAGGVQETQYF. DNA for the CDR3: TGTGCCAGCAGCTTACCTCGGGCAGGGGGCGTTCAAGAGACCCAGTACTTC.